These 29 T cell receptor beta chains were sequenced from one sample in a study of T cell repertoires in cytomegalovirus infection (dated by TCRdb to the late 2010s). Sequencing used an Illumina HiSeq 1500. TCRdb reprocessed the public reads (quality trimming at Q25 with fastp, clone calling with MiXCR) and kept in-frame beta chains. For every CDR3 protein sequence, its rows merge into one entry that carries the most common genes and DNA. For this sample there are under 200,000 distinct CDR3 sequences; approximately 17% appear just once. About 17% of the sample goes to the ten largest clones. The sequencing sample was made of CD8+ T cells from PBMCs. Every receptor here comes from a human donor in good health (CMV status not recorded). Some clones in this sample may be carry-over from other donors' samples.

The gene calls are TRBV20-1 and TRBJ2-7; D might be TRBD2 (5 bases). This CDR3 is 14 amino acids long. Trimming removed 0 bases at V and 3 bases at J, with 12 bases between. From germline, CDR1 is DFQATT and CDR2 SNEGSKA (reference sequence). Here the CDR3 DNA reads TGCAGTGCTAGAGAACTACCGGGGTACTACGAGCAGTACTTC. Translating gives CSARELPGYYEQYF.

In DNA, the CDR3 is TGTGCCAGCAGCTCCTTGACGGCCATCTCTAGTGGTGAGCAGTTCTTC. Its protein is CASSSLTAISSGEQFF. The chain combines TRBV7-9 with TRBJ2-1; D unclear. This CDR3 comprises 16 residues. V was shortened by 4 bases and J by 9 bases, with 22 bases between the two germline ends. Germline V lookup: CDR1 SEHNR, CDR2 FQNEAQ (reference sequence).

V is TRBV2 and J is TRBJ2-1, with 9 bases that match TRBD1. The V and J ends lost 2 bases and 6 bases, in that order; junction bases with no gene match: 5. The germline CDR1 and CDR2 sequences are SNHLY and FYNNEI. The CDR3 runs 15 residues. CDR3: CASSEWRTGVNEQFF. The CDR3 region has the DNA TGTGCCAGCAGTGAATGGCGGACAGGGGTCAATGAGCAGTTCTTC. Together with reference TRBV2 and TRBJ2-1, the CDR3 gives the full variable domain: EPEVTQTPSHQVTQMGQEVILRCVPISNHLYFYWYRQILGQKVEFLVSFYNNEISEKSEIFDDQFSVERPDGSNFTLKIRSTKLEDSAMYFCASSEWRTGVNEQFFGPGTRLTVL.

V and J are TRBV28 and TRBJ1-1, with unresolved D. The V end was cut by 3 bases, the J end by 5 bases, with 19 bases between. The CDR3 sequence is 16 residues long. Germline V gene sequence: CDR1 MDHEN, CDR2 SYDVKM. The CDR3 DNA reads TGTGCCAGCAGTTTTCCGTTTGGGGTTACGGAAACTGAAGCTTTCTTT. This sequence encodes CASSFPFGVTETEAFF.

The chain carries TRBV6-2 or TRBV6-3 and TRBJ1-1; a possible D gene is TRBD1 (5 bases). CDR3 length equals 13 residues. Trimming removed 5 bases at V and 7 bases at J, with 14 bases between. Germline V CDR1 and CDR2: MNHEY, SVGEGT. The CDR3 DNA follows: TGTGCCAGCAGTGTGGGGAGGGGCGTTGAAGCTTTCTTT. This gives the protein CASSVGRGVEAFF.

The CDR3 nucleotides read TGTGCCAGCTCTCGGGACAGCCTCTCCTACGAGCAGTACTTC. Its translation is CASSRDSLSYEQYF. V gene TRBV18 combines with J gene TRBJ2-7; 7 nucleotides match TRBD1. The length of the CDR3 is 14 residues. The V and J ends lost 6 bases and 0 bases, in that order; junction bases with no gene match: 5. Germline V gives CDR1 KGHSH, CDR2 LQKENI.

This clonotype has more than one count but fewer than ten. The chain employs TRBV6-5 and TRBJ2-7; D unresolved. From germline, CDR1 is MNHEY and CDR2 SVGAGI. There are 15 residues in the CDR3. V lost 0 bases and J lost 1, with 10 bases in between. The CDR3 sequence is CASSYSNHRSYEQYF. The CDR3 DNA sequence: TGTGCCAGCAGTTACTCGAATCACAGATCCTACGAGCAGTACTTC.

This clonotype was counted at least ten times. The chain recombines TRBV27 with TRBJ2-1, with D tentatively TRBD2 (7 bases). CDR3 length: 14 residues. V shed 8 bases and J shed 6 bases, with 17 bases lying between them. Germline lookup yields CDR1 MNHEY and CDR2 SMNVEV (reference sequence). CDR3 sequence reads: CASERGGSGNEQFF. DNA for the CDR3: TGTGCCAGCGAGAGGGGGGGGAGCGGCAATGAGCAGTTCTTC.

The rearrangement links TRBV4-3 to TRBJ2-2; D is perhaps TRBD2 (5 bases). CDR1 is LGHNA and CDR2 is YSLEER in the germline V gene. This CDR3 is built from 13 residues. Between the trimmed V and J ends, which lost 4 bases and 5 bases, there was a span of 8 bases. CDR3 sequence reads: CASSRPGTGELFF. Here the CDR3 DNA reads TGCGCCAGCAGCCGACCGGGGACCGGGGAGCTGTTTTTT.

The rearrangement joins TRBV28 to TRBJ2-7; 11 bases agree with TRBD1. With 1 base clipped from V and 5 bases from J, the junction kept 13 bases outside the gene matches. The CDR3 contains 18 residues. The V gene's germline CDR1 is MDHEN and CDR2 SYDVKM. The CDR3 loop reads CASSLYGAVMDRGHEQYF. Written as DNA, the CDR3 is TGTGCCAGCAGTTTATACGGGGCGGTAATGGACAGGGGGCACGAGCAGTACTTC.

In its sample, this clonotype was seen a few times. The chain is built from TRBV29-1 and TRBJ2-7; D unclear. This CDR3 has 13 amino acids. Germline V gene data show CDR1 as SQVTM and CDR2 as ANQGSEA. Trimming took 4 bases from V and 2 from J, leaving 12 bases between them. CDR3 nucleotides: TGCAGCGTTGTACCAGAGGCAACCTACGAGCAGTACTTC. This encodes CSVVPEATYEQYF.

CDR3 in amino acids: CASSKTSDEQYF. The CDR3 DNA follows: TGTGCCAGCAGCAAGACTAGCGACGAGCAGTACTTC. This sequence joins TRBV7-2 and TRBJ2-7, with TRBD2 matching 8 bases. The V segment lost 5 bases and the J segment 5 bases; nucleotides outside the gene matches: 2. The CDR3 contains 12 residues. The germline V gene has CDR1 SGHTA and CDR2 FQGNSA.

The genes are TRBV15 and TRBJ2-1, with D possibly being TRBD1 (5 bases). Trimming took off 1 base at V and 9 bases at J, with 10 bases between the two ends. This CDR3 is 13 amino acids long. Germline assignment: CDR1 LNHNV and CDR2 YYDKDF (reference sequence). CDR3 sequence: CATSRVGRGEQFF. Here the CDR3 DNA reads TGTGCCACCAGCAGAGTGGGGCGAGGTGAGCAGTTCTTC.

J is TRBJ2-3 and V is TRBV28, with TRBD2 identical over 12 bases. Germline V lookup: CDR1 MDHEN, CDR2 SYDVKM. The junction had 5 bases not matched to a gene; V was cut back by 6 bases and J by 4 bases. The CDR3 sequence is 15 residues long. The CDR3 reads CASSPLAGGSDTQYF. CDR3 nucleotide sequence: TGTGCCAGCAGCCCACTAGCGGGAGGATCAGATACGCAGTATTTT.

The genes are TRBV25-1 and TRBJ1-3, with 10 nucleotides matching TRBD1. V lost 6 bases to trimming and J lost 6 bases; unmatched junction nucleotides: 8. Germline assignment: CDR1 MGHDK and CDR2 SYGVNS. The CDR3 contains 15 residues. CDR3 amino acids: CASRTGQGMENTIYF. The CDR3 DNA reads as TGTGCCAGCAGGACGGGACAGGGGATGGAAAACACCATATATTTT.

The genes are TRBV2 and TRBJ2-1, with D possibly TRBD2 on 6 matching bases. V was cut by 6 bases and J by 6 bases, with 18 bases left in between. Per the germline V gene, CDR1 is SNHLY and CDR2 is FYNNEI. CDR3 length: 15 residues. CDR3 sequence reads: CASREWEAGFNEQFF. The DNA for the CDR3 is TGTGCCAGCAGAGAATGGGAGGCGGGATTCAATGAGCAGTTCTTC.

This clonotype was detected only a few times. The CDR3 DNA reads as TGTGCCAGCAGCAGAGGGGGGGTTGACACAGATACGCAGTATTTT. It encodes CASSRGGVDTDTQYF. V and J are TRBV7-7 and TRBJ2-3; TRBD2 might be the D (7 bases). Trimming removed 5 bases at V and 2 bases at J, with 14 bases between. There are 15 residues in the CDR3. In germline, CDR1 is SSHAT, CDR2 FNYEAQ (reference sequence).

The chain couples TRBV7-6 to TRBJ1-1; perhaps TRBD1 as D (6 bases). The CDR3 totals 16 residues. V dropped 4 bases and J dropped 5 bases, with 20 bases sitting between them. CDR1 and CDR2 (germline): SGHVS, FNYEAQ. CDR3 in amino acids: CASSSSRGAGGTEAFF. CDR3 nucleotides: TGTGCCAGCAGCTCCTCACGGGGGGCAGGAGGGACTGAAGCTTTCTTT.

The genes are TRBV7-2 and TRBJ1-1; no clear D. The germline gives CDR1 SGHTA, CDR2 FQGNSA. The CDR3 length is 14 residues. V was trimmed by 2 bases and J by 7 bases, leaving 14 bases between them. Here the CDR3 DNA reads TGTGCCAGCAGCTTAAACGGGGTGATCGGTGAAGCTTTCTTT. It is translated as CASSLNGVIGEAFF.

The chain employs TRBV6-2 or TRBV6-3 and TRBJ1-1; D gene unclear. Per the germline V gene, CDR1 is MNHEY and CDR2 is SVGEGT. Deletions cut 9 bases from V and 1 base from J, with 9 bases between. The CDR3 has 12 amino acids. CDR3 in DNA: TGTGCCAGTAAATTACAGAACACTGAAGCTTTCTTT. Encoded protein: CASKLQNTEAFF.

As DNA, the CDR3 is TGTGCCAGCAGTTTCTCCCGCACTGAAGCTTTCTTT. Translated: CASSFSRTEAFF. The chain is built from TRBV28 and TRBJ1-1, with D hard to call. CDR3 length: 12 residues. Germline V gene lookup returns CDR1 MDHEN and CDR2 SYDVKM. Deletions cut 3 bases from V and 4 bases from J, with 6 bases between.

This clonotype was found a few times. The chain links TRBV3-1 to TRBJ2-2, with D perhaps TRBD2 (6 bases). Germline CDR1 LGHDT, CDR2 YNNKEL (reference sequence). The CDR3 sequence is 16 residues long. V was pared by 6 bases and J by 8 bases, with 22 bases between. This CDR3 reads CASRTVQSGVFGELFF. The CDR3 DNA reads TGTGCCAGCAGAACTGTGCAATCGGGAGTCTTTGGGGAGCTGTTTTTT. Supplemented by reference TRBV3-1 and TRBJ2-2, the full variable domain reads DTAVSQTPKYLVTQMGNDKSIKCEQNLGHDTMYWYKQDSKKFLKIMFSYNNKELIINETVPNRFSPKSPDKAHLNLHINSLELGDSAVYFCASRTVQSGVFGELFFGEGSRLTVL.

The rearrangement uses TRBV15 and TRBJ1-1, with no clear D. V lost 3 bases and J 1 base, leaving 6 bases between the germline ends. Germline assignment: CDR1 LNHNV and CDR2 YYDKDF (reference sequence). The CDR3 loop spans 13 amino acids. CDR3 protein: CATSSRENTEAFF. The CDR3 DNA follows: TGTGCCACCAGCAGTCGAGAGAACACTGAAGCTTTCTTT.

The CDR3 protein is CASSATRGPSYNEQFF. Here the CDR3 DNA reads TGTGCCAGCAGTGCCACCAGGGGACCTTCCTACAATGAGCAGTTCTTC. V usage is TRBV27 and J usage is TRBJ2-1; tentatively, D is TRBD1 (6 bases). The CDR3 is 16 amino acids. CDR1 MNHEY and CDR2 SMNVEV come from the germline V gene (reference sequence). The V gene lost 5 bases and the J gene lost 1 base, with 15 bases spanning the gap.

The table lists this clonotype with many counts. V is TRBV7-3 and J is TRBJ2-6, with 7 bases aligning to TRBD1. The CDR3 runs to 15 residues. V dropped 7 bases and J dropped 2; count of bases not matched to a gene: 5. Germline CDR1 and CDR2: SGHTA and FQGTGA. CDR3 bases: TGTGCCAGCACCCTGACAGGGACTGGGGCCAACGTCCTGACTTTC. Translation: CASTLTGTGANVLTF.

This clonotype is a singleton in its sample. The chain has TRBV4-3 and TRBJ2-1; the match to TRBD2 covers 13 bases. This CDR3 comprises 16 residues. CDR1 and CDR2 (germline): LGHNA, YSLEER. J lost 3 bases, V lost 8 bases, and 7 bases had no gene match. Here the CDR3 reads CASGLAGDALYNEQFF. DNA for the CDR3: TGCGCCAGCGGACTAGCGGGAGATGCGCTCTACAATGAGCAGTTCTTC.

The CDR3 DNA follows: TGTGCCAGCAGCTTAGGGGGGGACCCTAGCAATCAGCCCCAGCATTTT. Its translation is CASSLGGDPSNQPQHF. The chain has TRBV7-8 and TRBJ1-5; the D gene is possibly TRBD1 (5 bases). Trimming stripped 1 base from V and 0 bases from J, with 10 bases between. The CDR3 length is 16 residues. Germline CDR1 SGHVS, CDR2 FQNEAQ. Full variable domain (outside the CDR3, taken from reference TRBV7-8 and TRBJ1-5): GAGVSQSPRYKVAKRGQDVALRCDPISGHVSLFWYQQALGQGPEFLTYFQNEAQLDKSGLPSDRFFAERPEGSVSTLKIQRTQQEDSAVYLCASSLGGDPSNQPQHFGDGTRLSIL.

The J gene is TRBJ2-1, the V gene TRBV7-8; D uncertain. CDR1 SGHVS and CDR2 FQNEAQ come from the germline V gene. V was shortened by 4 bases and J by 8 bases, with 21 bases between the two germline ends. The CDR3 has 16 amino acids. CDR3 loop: CASSSGPTPTVDEQFF. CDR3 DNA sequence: TGTGCCAGCAGCTCCGGTCCGACTCCAACGGTCGATGAGCAGTTCTTC.

CDR3 in amino acids: CASGTGPSQPQHF. In DNA form, the CDR3 reads TGTGCCAGCGGAACTGGACCATCACAGCCCCAGCATTTT. The chain has TRBV2 and TRBJ1-5; no definite D call. The V and J ends lost 8 bases and 7 bases respectively, with 15 bases between them. The germline V gene has CDR1 SNHLY and CDR2 FYNNEI. The CDR3 is made up of 13 amino acids.